This is a list of T cell receptor beta chains from one sample in a study of blood T cell repertoires in COVID-19. Sequenced by immunoSEQ multiplex PCR; TCRdb stores in-frame clones only, minus some. The sample contains just over 650,000 clones, approximately 90% of which appear only once. The sample taken for sequencing was peripheral blood. Every receptor here comes from a young woman with acute or convalescent COVID-19. Each CDR3 is given with its conserved first and last residue. D genes are given only for firm matches. The size of a clone is reported for some rows only, either as once, few or many, or as a class for expanded clones.

v_call	clone_size	j_call	cdr3_length	d_call	cdr3_aa	cdr3_nt
TRBV6-5	NA	TRBJ2-3	15	NA	CASGRMGGQEDTQYF	TGTGCCAGCGGACGAATGGGGGGGCAAGAAGATACGCAGTATTTT
TRBV11-3	NA	TRBJ2-3	15	TRBD1	CASSLGTASTDTQYF	TGTGCCAGCAGCCTCGGGACAGCCAGCACAGATACGCAGTATTTT
TRBV30	NA	TRBJ1-2	14	TRBD1	CACGQGANRYGYTF	TGTGCCTGCGGACAGGGGGCAAACCGCTATGGCTACACCTTC
TRBV4-2	NA	TRBJ2-7	16	NA	CASSQVGWTETYEQYF	TGTGCCAGCAGCCAAGTAGGATGGACAGAAACCTACGAGCAGTACTTC
TRBV29-1	NA	TRBJ2-2	12	NA	CSALINTGELFF	TGCAGCGCACTCATTAACACCGGGGAGCTGTTTTTT
TRBV5-3	NA	TRBJ2-1	19	TRBD2	CARSLGLAARPRGWNEQFF	TGTGCCAGAAGCTTGGGACTAGCGGCCCGCCCTCGGGGGTGGAATGAGCAGTTCTTC
TRBV5-1	few	TRBJ2-7	15	TRBD1	CASSLVGQGPYEQYF	TGCGCCAGCAGCTTGGTTGGACAGGGGCCCTACGAGCAGTACTTC
TRBV7-9	NA	TRBJ1-4	15	NA	CASSSAGNPNEKLFF	TGTGCCAGCAGTTCTGCAGGGAATCCTAATGAAAAACTGTTTTTT
TRBV27	NA	TRBJ1-1	11	NA	CASRRVTEAFF	TGTGCCAGCAGACGGGTCACTGAAGCTTTCTTT
TRBV18	NA	TRBJ1-5	13	NA	CASSPEGVQPQHF	TGTGCCAGCTCACCAGAGGGAGTTCAGCCCCAGCATTTT
TRBV2	NA	TRBJ2-7	14	TRBD1	CASSERGRGFEQYF	TGTGCCAGCAGTGAAAGAGGCAGGGGGTTCGAGCAGTACTTC
TRBV7-9	NA	TRBJ1-1	12	NA	CASSPWGRRAFF	TGTGCCAGCAGCCCTTGGGGCCGTCGGGCTTTCTTT
TRBV6-2/TRBV6-3	NA	TRBJ1-2	15	NA	CASRPFFIANYGYTF	TGTGCCAGCAGGCCTTTTTTTATTGCTAACTATGGCTACACCTTC
TRBV19	NA	TRBJ2-3	16	NA	CASSPHSEISTDTQYF	TGTGCCAGTAGTCCCCATAGCGAAATTAGCACAGATACGCAGTATTTT
TRBV15	NA	TRBJ2-3	13	TRBD1	CATGDRAADTQYF	TGTGCCACCGGGGACAGGGCGGCAGATACGCAGTATTTT
TRBV7-9	NA	TRBJ1-6	14	NA	CASSFETGLSPLHF	TGTGCCAGCAGCTTCGAGACAGGCCTTTCACCCCTCCACTTT
TRBV29-1	NA	TRBJ1-1	13	TRBD1	CSVVDRAGTEAFF	TGCAGCGTTGTGGACAGGGCTGGTACTGAAGCTTTCTTT
TRBV13	NA	TRBJ2-2	14	NA	CASSLGQNTGELFF	TGTGCCAGCAGCCTGGGACAGAACACCGGGGAGCTGTTTTTT
TRBV7-2	NA	TRBJ2-7	15	NA	CASSSNAAISYEQYF	TGTGCCAGCAGCTCGAACGCGGCGATCTCCTACGAGCAGTACTTC
TRBV4-2	NA	TRBJ1-4	16	NA	CASSQAKGVGDEKLFF	TGTGCCAGCAGCCAAGCCAAAGGGGTGGGTGATGAAAAACTGTTTTTT
TRBV4-2	few	TRBJ2-1	13	NA	CASSPKHGNEQFF	TGTGCCAGCAGCCCGAAACATGGCAATGAGCAGTTCTTC
TRBV7-9	NA	TRBJ1-3	16	NA	CASSSRTRQDGNTIYF	TGTGCCAGCAGCTCCCGTACCCGACAGGATGGAAACACCATATATTTT
TRBV3-1/TRBV3-2	NA	TRBJ1-6	15	NA	CASSQDPHGRLPLHF	TGTGCCAGCAGCCAAGATCCCCACGGCAGGTTACCCCTCCACTTT
TRBV18	NA	TRBJ1-1	14	NA	CASSPYGGATEAFF	TGTGCCAGCTCACCTTACGGGGGAGCCACTGAAGCTTTCTTT
TRBV3-1/TRBV3-2	NA	TRBJ1-2	15	NA	CASSQISAATYGYTF	TGTGCCAGCAGCCAAATATCCGCGGCTACCTATGGCTACACCTTC
TRBV19	NA	TRBJ1-1	12	TRBD1	CATSGQGAEAFF	TGTGCCACCTCAGGACAGGGGGCTGAAGCTTTCTTT
TRBV5-1	NA	TRBJ2-5	14	NA	CASSSQGAFETQYF	TGCGCCAGCAGCTCCCAAGGGGCCTTCGAGACCCAGTACTTC
TRBV29-1	NA	TRBJ2-7	12	TRBD1	CSVAGQAREQYF	TGCAGCGTCGCGGGACAGGCGAGGGAGCAGTACTTC
TRBV7-9	NA	TRBJ1-2	13	NA	CASSSQGIYGYTF	TGTGCCAGCAGCTCGCAGGGAATCTATGGCTACACCTTC
TRBV6-5	NA	TRBJ2-1	12	NA	CASLPSYNEQFF	TGTGCCAGCCTCCCCTCCTACAATGAGCAGTTCTTC
TRBV5-1	once	TRBJ1-2	13	NA	CASSLTGRYGYTF	TGCGCCAGCAGCTTGACAGGGAGATATGGCTACACCTTC
TRBV14	NA	TRBJ1-2	13	NA	CASSIGGGDGYTF	TGTGCCAGCAGCATCGGGGGAGGGGATGGCTACACCTTC
TRBV19	once	TRBJ1-1	13	NA	CASRWGLNTEAFF	TGTGCCAGTAGATGGGGCCTTAACACTGAAGCTTTCTTT
TRBV25-1	NA	TRBJ1-5	12	NA	CASSAGNQPQHF	TGTGCCAGCAGTGCCGGGAATCAGCCCCAGCATTTT
TRBV4-3	once	TRBJ2-4	17	TRBD2	CASSQDRSGGLKNIQYF	TGCGCCAGCAGCCAAGATAGGTCCGGGGGGTTGAAGAACATTCAGTACTTC
TRBV7-6	NA	TRBJ2-2	14	NA	CASSLVGAGGELFF	TGTGCCAGCAGCTTAGTGGGGGCAGGCGGGGAGCTGTTTTTT
TRBV11-2	NA	TRBJ1-4	17	TRBD1	CASSSGRYTGGGEKLFF	TGTGCCAGCAGCTCCGGAAGATATACAGGGGGTGGTGAAAAACTGTTTTTT
TRBV5-1	NA	TRBJ2-1	15	TRBD2	CASSLGTSPYNEQFF	TGCGCCAGCAGTCTAGGGACTAGTCCCTACAATGAGCAGTTCTTC
TRBV19	NA	TRBJ2-2	16	TRBD2	CASSALRGGAGGELFF	TGTGCCAGTAGTGCACTGCGCGGGGGGGCCGGCGGGGAGCTGTTTTTT
TRBV2	NA	TRBJ1-5	14	TRBD1	CASRDRGLGQPQHF	TGTGCCAGCCGGGACAGGGGGTTGGGTCAGCCCCAGCATTTT
TRBV28	NA	TRBJ2-7	15	TRBD2	CASSLSSGGAYEQYF	TGTGCCAGCAGTTTATCGAGCGGGGGGGCCTACGAGCAGTACTTC
TRBV5-1	NA	TRBJ1-6	15	TRBD1	CASSSQGVHNSPLHF	TGCGCCAGCAGCTCGCAGGGGGTCCATAATTCACCCCTCCACTTT
TRBV6-1	NA	TRBJ2-2	15	NA	CASSEQGLATGELFF	TGTGCCAGCAGTGAACAGGGTTTGGCCACCGGGGAGCTGTTTTTT
TRBV19	NA	TRBJ1-2	12	TRBD1	CASSPDRGGYTF	TGTGCCAGTAGCCCTGACAGGGGGGGCTACACCTTC
TRBV7-2	NA	TRBJ2-3	17	TRBD2	CASSPAGTSGRTDTQYF	TGTGCCAGCAGCCCCGCAGGGACTAGCGGCCGCACAGATACGCAGTATTTT
TRBV24-1	NA	TRBJ2-5	13	NA	CATSDRLVETQYF	TGTGCCACCAGTGACCGGCTAGTAGAGACCCAGTACTTC
TRBV5-1	few	TRBJ1-3	14	NA	CASSLRGSGNTIYF	TGCGCCAGCAGCTTGCGGGGTTCTGGAAACACCATATATTTT
TRBV7-8	NA	TRBJ1-3	15	NA	CASSLEHSPGNTIYF	TGTGCCAGCAGCTTAGAGCATTCGCCTGGAAACACCATATATTTT
TRBV18	NA	TRBJ1-5	14	NA	CASSPVRGGQPQHF	TGTGCCAGCTCACCTGTCAGGGGTGGTCAGCCCCAGCATTTT
TRBV4-1	NA	TRBJ2-3	15	TRBD1	CASSPGQGRTDTQYF	TGCGCCAGCAGCCCCGGACAGGGTAGGACAGATACGCAGTATTTT
TRBV5-8	NA	TRBJ1-5	15	NA	CASSRGTGRNQPQHF	TGTGCCAGCAGCCGGGGGACGGGCAGAAATCAGCCCCAGCATTTT
TRBV27	NA	TRBJ1-1	16	NA	CASNRYGQNMNTEAFF	TGTGCCAGCAACAGGTACGGACAGAACATGAACACTGAAGCTTTCTTT
TRBV5-8	NA	TRBJ1-1	14	NA	CASSLRVMNTEAFF	TGTGCCAGCAGCTTGCGAGTTATGAACACTGAAGCTTTCTTT
TRBV12-3/TRBV12-4	NA	TRBJ2-7	13	NA	CASSFGGDYEQYF	TGTGCCAGCAGTTTTGGAGGGGACTACGAGCAGTACTTC
TRBV6-4	NA	TRBJ2-1	15	TRBD2	CASSLLAGEVNEQFF	TGTGCCAGCAGTTTACTAGCGGGGGAAGTCAATGAGCAGTTCTTC